Only a few counts were recorded for the clone carrying this T cell receptor beta chain. CD45RA-negative memory and CD45RA+ naive subsets were split from the CD4+ cells. Trimming left V 3 bases short and J 6 bases short, with 11 bases between. This CDR3 is 13 amino acids long. The germline V gene encodes CDR1 SGHDN and CDR2 FVKESK. The data stem from a study of shared clonotypes between healthy human individuals. Study-wide background: Donors had three CD4 naive, three CD4 memory, two CD8 naive and one CD8 memory plate apiece.

Every subset had its genomic DNA shared out evenly among several immunoSEQ plates. Sorted-subset replicate PCR reactions contained approximately 190 ng DNA, corresponding to approximately 30,000 T cell genomes. TCRdb's copy holds only in-frame clones and misses some; the assay was immunoSEQ multiplex PCR. The profile shows 190,000 or so clones, 60% to 75% of them singletons. The chain couples TRBV14 to TRBJ1-1; TRBD1 might be the D (5 bases). The receptor was isolated from a man aged 25 to 40 in good health. Sequencing was done on a sample of memory CD4+ T cells sorted from blood. Subset described: CD45RA-negative fraction. The CDR3 sequence: CASSQFRGAEAFF. The CDR3 nucleotides are TGTGCCAGCAGCCAGTTCCGGGGGGCTGAAGCTTTCTTT.